This TCR beta chain was retrieved from a study of control samples from healthy donors and cancer patients (dated by TCRdb to about 2020). The germline V end is reduced by 4 bases and the J end by 13 bases; junction bases left unmatched: 6. CDR1 and CDR2 (MNHEY, SVGAGI) derive from the germline V gene. Reading from cysteine to phenylalanine, the CDR3 counts 12 amino acids. The kept DNA is CDR3 alone, 36 bases in frame from the first base. Regarding this clone: No cognate antigen has been identified for it. The record has no base qualities; no much larger clone is one base away.

Preparation of the library involved the immunoSEQ multiplex PCR assay. TCRdb mirrors the immuneACCESS table, restricted to in-frame sequences. Some clones are absent from its copies; in checked studies, under half trace to an unresolved V gene, and the reason for the others is unknown. The sample includes roughly 120,000 clones, with about 93% observed a single time. 1.5% to 2% of the sample is taken by the ten largest. The chain uses TRBV6-5 and TRBJ1-2; 10 central bases correspond to TRBD1. The source material was PBMCs. The sequence was collected from a man between 45 and 60 years old with head and neck cancer. The encoded CDR3 is CASSFGQGVFTF. Read as DNA, the sequence is TGTGCCAGCAGTTTCGGACAGGGGGTTTTCACCTTC.